What follows are 25 T cell receptor beta chains derived from one specimen sequenced in a study of cytomegalovirus exposure and HLA in healthy donors. PCR amplification relied on 60 Vbeta primers (plus 13 Jbeta primers). Sequenced by immunoSEQ multiplex PCR; TCRdb stores in-frame clones only, minus some. The sample includes 140,000 or so clones, 65% to 80% seen only once; the top ten take 1.5% to 2%. Specimen: PBMCs. Receptor source: a woman in her twenties or thirties in good health and CMV-seronegative.

This clone was counted between two and nine times. J is TRBJ1-1 and V is TRBV6-1; 11 nucleotides match TRBD1. Germline V gene data show CDR1 as MNHNS and CDR2 as SASEGT. The CDR3 spans 13 residues. Losses at the gene ends were 10 bases for V and 5 bases for J; bases not matched to a gene: 6. CDR3 sequence: CATRTGGLTEAFF. CDR3 nucleotides: TGTGCCACGAGGACAGGGGGCTTGACTGAAGCTTTCTTT.

The rearrangement joins TRBV18 to TRBJ1-2, with 7 bases matching TRBD1. The CDR3 extends over 13 amino acids. Germline CDR1 is KGHSH and CDR2 is LQKENI. The trim removed 5 bases at V and 8 bases at J, leaving 8 bases unmatched. The CDR3 sequence: CASSSGQLEGYTF. The CDR3 DNA reads as TGTGCCAGCTCATCGGGACAGTTAGAGGGCTACACCTTC.

The J gene is TRBJ2-6, the V gene TRBV6-1, with D possibly TRBD1 on 6 matching bases. This CDR3 contains 16 residues. Germline CDR1 and CDR2: MNHNS and SASEGT. Trimming removed 1 base at V and 1 base at J, with 8 bases between. CDR3 bases: TGTGCCAGCAGTGAAGTAACAGGGTCTGGGGCCAACGTCCTGACTTTC. Its protein product is CASSEVTGSGANVLTF.

The chain combines TRBV7-9 with TRBJ2-6; maybe TRBD1 (5 bases). Deletions cut 5 bases from V and 6 bases from J, with 8 bases between. CDR1 SEHNR and CDR2 FQNEAQ come from the germline V gene (reference sequence). This CDR3 is 13 amino acids long. The CDR3 DNA reads as TGTGCCAGCAGCCCCGGACAGGCCAACGTCCTGACTTTC. Its protein product is CASSPGQANVLTF.

The chain combines TRBV2 with TRBJ1-6; 8 nucleotides match TRBD1. V shed 5 bases, J shed 0 bases, and the junction held 3 bases outside the gene matches. The CDR3 totals 16 residues. Germline values: CDR1 SNHLY, CDR2 FYNNEI. The DNA for the CDR3 is TGTGCCAGCAGTAGGACAGGGAGCTCCTATAATTCACCCCTCCACTTT. Translating it yields CASSRTGSSYNSPLHF.

The chain links TRBV11-2 to TRBJ1-2; D is perhaps TRBD1 (6 bases). The CDR3 consists of 13 residues. V lost 2 bases to trimming and J lost 7 bases, with 11 bases between them. Germline CDR1 is SGHAT and CDR2 is FQNNGV. CDR3 sequence: CASSLTGKRGYTF. The CDR3 DNA sequence: TGTGCCAGCAGCTTAACAGGGAAGCGTGGCTACACCTTC.

This clone was observed a single time. The chain combines TRBV28 with TRBJ1-5; D is possibly TRBD1 (6 bases). Deletions cut 6 bases from V and 6 bases from J, with 18 bases between. Looked up from germline, CDR1 is MDHEN and CDR2 is SYDVKM. The CDR3 loop spans 15 amino acids. CDR3 DNA: TGTGCCAGCAGGTTAGCGGGAGGGGGGGTTCAGCCCCAGCATTTT. Protein: CASRLAGGGVQPQHF.

The chain joins TRBV2 to TRBJ2-2, with 7 bases aligning to TRBD1. Germline CDR1 SNHLY, CDR2 FYNNEI. CDR3 length: 13 amino acids. Trimming took 6 bases from V and 13 from J; bases not matched to a gene: 11. CDR3 in DNA: TGTGCCAGCAGGAGGGGACAGAACCCTCCGCTGTTTTTT. Protein sequence: CASRRGQNPPLFF. Drawing the rest from reference TRBV2 and TRBJ2-2, the complete variable domain is EPEVTQTPSHQVTQMGQEVILRCVPISNHLYFYWYRQILGQKVEFLVSFYNNEISEKSEIFDDQFSVERPDGSNFTLKIRSTKLEDSAMYFCASRRGQNPPLFFGEGSRLTVL.

Regarding this clone: Additional DNA sequences in this sample encode the identical CDR3. This sequence joins TRBV10-3 and TRBJ2-5, with D tentatively TRBD1 (5 bases). The CDR3 loop spans 12 amino acids. Trimming stripped 3 bases from V and 4 bases from J, with 6 bases between. The V gene's germline CDR1 is ENHRY and CDR2 SYGVKD. CDR3 coding DNA: TGTGCCATCAGTGAAGGGGCAGAGACCCAGTACTTC. It specifies CAISEGAETQYF.

This clone was seen once. The chain joins TRBV5-4 to TRBJ2-2; TRBD2 might be the D (6 bases). Per the germline V gene, CDR1 is SGHNT and CDR2 is YYREEE (reference sequence). Trimming removed 6 bases from V and 3 bases from J, with 15 bases in between. There are 15 residues in the CDR3. The CDR3 protein is CASTWEVGDTGELFF. The CDR3 DNA sequence: TGTGCCAGCACCTGGGAGGTCGGGGACACCGGGGAGCTGTTTTTT.

V and J are TRBV9 and TRBJ2-1; 12 positions match TRBD2. CDR1 is SGDLS, CDR2 YYNGEE, per germline. The CDR3 has 16 amino acids. J was trimmed by 1 base and V by 2 bases; bases with no gene match: 1. CDR3 sequence (DNA): TGTGCCAGCAGCGTCCTAGCGGGAGGGTCCTACAATGAGCAGTTCTTC. Translating it yields CASSVLAGGSYNEQFF.

This clone was detected only a few times. The chain links TRBV30 to TRBJ2-1; TRBD1 aligns across 10 bases. The CDR3 runs 14 residues. The germline V gene has CDR1 GTSNPN and CDR2 SVGIG (reference sequence). V gave up 4 bases and J gave up 9 bases; unmatched junction bases: 9. The CDR3 region is CAWTGGQGMGEQFF. The CDR3 DNA is TGTGCCTGGACGGGGGGACAGGGGATGGGTGAGCAGTTCTTC. Using reference TRBV30 and TRBJ2-1 for the parts outside the CDR3, the full variable domain is SQTIHQWPATLVQPVGSPLSLECTVEGTSNPNLYWYRQAAGRGLQLLFYSVGIGQISSEVPQNLSASRPQDRQFILSSKKLLLSDSGFYLCAWTGGQGMGEQFFGPGTRLTVL.

This chain connects TRBV27 to TRBJ2-7; a weak D match, TRBD1 (7 bases). The CDR3 is 21 residues long. V lost 5 bases and J lost 0, with 32 bases in between. In germline, CDR1 is MNHEY, CDR2 SMNVEV (reference sequence). CDR3 DNA: TGTGCCAGCAGTCGGTCCCCCCTAGACAGGGTGGGGGGCTTATTCTCCTACGAGCAGTACTTC. Protein sequence: CASSRSPLDRVGGLFSYEQYF.

The rearrangement joins TRBV28 to TRBJ2-7, with 7 bases identical to TRBD2. V lost 6 bases and J lost 2; bases outside the gene matches: 10. Germline CDR1 is MDHEN and CDR2 is SYDVKM. The CDR3 covers 15 residues. The CDR3 spells CASSSPSGATYEQYF. CDR3 nucleotides: TGTGCCAGCAGCTCCCCAAGCGGGGCAACCTACGAGCAGTACTTC.

This clone was detected a few times. This chain joins TRBV6-1 and TRBJ1-6; 8 bases are a match to TRBD1. V lost 6 bases, J lost 7 bases, and 5 bases stayed unmatched. The germline gives CDR1 MNHNS, CDR2 SASEGT. This CDR3 has 14 amino acids. The CDR3 DNA follows: TGTGCCAGCAGCAGGGACAGGCAAAATTCACCCCTCCACTTT. As protein: CASSRDRQNSPLHF.

This clone was detected a few times. This chain connects TRBV6-1 to TRBJ2-5, with D possibly matching TRBD1 (6 bases). There are 13 residues in the CDR3. Germline loops: CDR1 MNHNS, CDR2 SASEGT. The V gene lost 8 bases and the J gene lost 5 bases, with 15 bases spanning the gap. The CDR3 nucleotides are TGTGCCAGCGAGGAGCACACAGGGGAGACCCAGTACTTC. Its protein product is CASEEHTGETQYF.

This chain joins TRBV10-2 and TRBJ2-7; 10 nucleotides align to TRBD2. The V and J ends lost 6 bases and 1 base, in that order; junction bases with no gene match: 3. CDR1 is WSHSY and CDR2 is SAAADI in the germline V gene. The CDR3 length is 14 residues. The CDR3: CASRTSGLSYEQYF. The CDR3 DNA is TGCGCCAGCAGGACTAGCGGGCTGTCCTACGAGCAGTACTTC.

The sample holds a few counts of this clone. The rearrangement links TRBV28 to TRBJ1-5; possibly TRBD1 for D (5 bases). This CDR3 comprises 14 residues. Germline CDR1 reads MDHEN; CDR2 reads SYDVKM. The V end lost 8 bases, the J end lost 5 bases, and 16 bases lay between the germline ends. The CDR3 spells CASGTGGGDQPQHF. CDR3 bases: TGTGCCAGCGGAACCGGTGGAGGGGATCAGCCCCAGCATTTT.

The chain employs TRBV27 and TRBJ2-1, with 8 nucleotides matching TRBD1. This CDR3 spans 15 amino acids. V lost 5 bases, J lost 4 bases, and 7 bases stayed unmatched. Germline V gives CDR1 MNHEY, CDR2 SMNVEV (reference sequence). The CDR3 spells CASSPQGQDYNEQFF. CDR3 bases: TGTGCCAGCAGTCCCCAGGGACAGGATTACAATGAGCAGTTCTTC.

The CDR3 sequence is CAVGRRGEKLFF. CDR3 nucleotide sequence: TGTGCAGTCGGTAGGAGGGGTGAAAAACTGTTTTTT. The chain couples TRBV28 to TRBJ1-4, with D possibly matching TRBD1 (5 bases). The CDR3 runs 12 residues. Germline V gives CDR1 MDHEN, CDR2 SYDVKM.

The chain links TRBV14 to TRBJ2-1, with no clear D. Trimming left V 2 bases short and J 5 bases short, with 10 bases between. Germline values: CDR1 SGHDN, CDR2 FVKESK. The CDR3 spans 14 residues. CDR3 sequence: CASSQHHRDNEQFF. DNA for the CDR3: TGTGCCAGCAGCCAACATCACAGAGACAATGAGCAGTTCTTC.

A note on this clone: The junction does not match germline at one end; this may be a read error. The chain links TRBV7-7 to TRBJ2-1; TRBD2 agrees at 10 bases. Germline V CDR1 and CDR2: SSHAT, FNYEAQ (reference sequence). The CDR3 extends over 14 amino acids. DNA of the CDR3: TGTGCTAGCAGCCCTAGCGGGAGTCTGGTTGAGCAGTTCTTC. Its translation: CASSPSGSLVEQFF.

This chain links TRBV10-3 with TRBJ1-6; the match to TRBD1 covers 7 bases. This CDR3 has 14 residues. The junction had 4 bases not matched to a gene; V was cut back by 7 bases and J by 4 bases. CDR1 and CDR2 (germline): ENHRY, SYGVKD. The CDR3 region is CAITGGQYNSPLHF. CDR3 nucleotides: TGTGCCATCACCGGGGGACAGTATAATTCACCCCTCCACTTT.

This chain connects TRBV19 to TRBJ2-1, with 8 bases lining up with TRBD1. This CDR3 is built from 14 residues. Germline-derived CDR1 and CDR2 are LNHDA and SQIVND (reference sequence). V was pared by 7 bases and J by 3 bases, with 5 bases of the junction left unmatched. The CDR3 loop reads CASTSTGGYNEQFF. CDR3 DNA sequence: TGTGCCAGTACCTCCACAGGGGGCTACAATGAGCAGTTCTTC.

CDR3 in amino acids: CASSSQPGLGKFYNEQFF. The CDR3 region has the DNA TGTGCCAGCAGCTCACAACCCGGACTAGGGAAATTCTACAATGAGCAGTTCTTC. The V call is TRBV11-2, the J call TRBJ2-1; TRBD2 matches 7 bases. Trimming took 4 bases from V and 3 from J; bases not matched to a gene: 15. The CDR3 is 18 amino acids. CDR1 is SGHAT and CDR2 is FQNNGV in the germline V gene.